The clone carrying this T cell receptor (beta chain) appeared a few times. Its antigen is undetermined. The data were obtained in a study of response to subunit inactivated influenza vaccine. General study findings and limits: Each seasonal influenza vaccination, the authors suggested, recruits few new T cells.

TCRdb ran MiXCR on the RT-PCR reads and lists one entry per CDR3 protein. The profile shows around 710,000 distinct CDR3 sequences, about 15% of them singletons. V was clipped by 5 bases and J by 2 bases; unmatched bases: 8. Germline-derived CDR1 and CDR2 are SGHTA and FQGNSA. The CDR3 totals 15 residues. The sequenced sample was PBMCs from blood, obtained around two weeks before vaccination. The clonotype originates from a man aged 45-65 years who received an inactivated influenza vaccine. The chain links TRBV7-2 to TRBJ2-7, with TRBD2 matching 8 bases. The CDR3 sequence is CASSTNSGATYEQYF. In DNA, the CDR3 is TGTGCCAGCAGCACCAATAGCGGGGCCACCTACGAGCAGTACTTC.